This record looks at one T cell receptor (beta chain) sequence and its context. Its matching antigen is unknown. Generated by immunoSEQ multiplex PCR, the TCRdb table keeps only in-frame clones and is missing some. The sample yields over 45,000 clones, roughly 90% seen once. This sample is part of a study of T cells in localized non-small cell lung cancer. Findings and limits, study-wide: Tumor trailed uninvolved adjacent lung in T cell clonality, which peaked there. Higher T cell density in the blood was associated with longer overall survival, whereas higher adjacent-lung clonality associated with shorter survival. Adjacent lung was found to contain a median about 60 of the top 100 tumor clones. Heterogeneity within the tumor remains possible, as just one region underwent sequencing.

The length of the CDR3 is 14 residues. Trimming removed 0 bases at V and 6 bases at J, with 10 bases between. Germline CDR1 SGHRS, CDR2 YFSETQ. V usage is TRBV5-1 and J usage is TRBJ2-1, with a possible D match to TRBD2 (5 bases). The receptor was derived from a man between 40 and 69 years old with stage I squamous cell lung carcinoma. The material sequenced was peripheral blood, taken before any cancer treatment. The CDR3 sequence is CASSLGGELNEQFF. CDR3 bases: TGCGCCAGCAGCTTGGGGGGAGAGCTCAATGAGCAGTTCTTC.